Here is one T cell receptor (gamma chain) with its context. This clone is judged large (0.1 to 1%). Its antigen is not yet known. Within one base of it there is no much larger clone, and no base qualities were kept. The library was obtained by RT-PCR. TCRdb records Illumina MiSeq as the sequencer. After TCRdb called clones again from the public reads with CATT, rows with identical DNA were merged. This sample comprises 150 to 200 gamma-chain clones, 0.9% to 1.2% of them detected only once. The ten most abundant clones make up about 51% of the sample. The data are from a study of gammadelta T cells in human blood (TCRdb year 2020). The germline V gene yields VENAVY for CDR1 and YDSYNSRV for CDR2. V loses 5 bases at its end and J loses 3 bases; junction bases beyond the gene matches: 0. Spanning cysteine to phenylalanine, the CDR3 consists of 12 amino acids. Left in the record is the CDR3 DNA by itself, 36 bases read in frame from the first base.

The research as a whole found: The study reported that microbial exposure appeared to drive polyclonal expansion of innate gamma-delta T cells immediately after birth.

Material for sequencing was Vgamma9Vdelta2 gamma-delta T cells from infant blood. Rearrangement joined TRGV8 to TRGJP2. The TCR was taken from a human donor. Read as DNA, the sequence is TGTGCCACCTGGGGTAGTGATTGGATCAAGACGTTT. This yields the protein CATWGSDWIKTF.